The TCR beta chain described here comes from a study of Graves' ophthalmopathy and Graves' hyperthyroidism (dated by TCRdb to the late 2010s). About the study as a whole: Peripheral blood was collected at initial diagnosis, before any treatment. In several hyperthyroidism patients, the T-cell repertoires found in thyroid tissue were compared with those found in blood. Following sample collection, hyperthyroidism patients were given methimazole at a starting dose of 30 mg daily, and ophthalmopathy patients were given high-dose intravenous methylprednisolone. To explore V-J signatures that distinguish ophthalmopathy from hyperthyroidism, a discovery set of about a hundred patients was enrolled, made up of some 41 with ophthalmopathy and around 57 with stable hyperthyroidism. In total, 135 blood samples were TCR-sequenced: around 42 ophthalmopathy, under 85 hyperthyroidism and about 17 hyperthyroidism-to-ophthalmopathy patients. The approximately 97 discovery patients were randomly divided into training and test sets at a 7:3 ratio. An independent validation cohort was composed of 18 hyperthyroidism patients and around 16 patients who later progressed from hyperthyroidism to ophthalmopathy. The study used TCR beta repertoire signatures to distinguish Graves' ophthalmopathy from Graves' hyperthyroidism and to predict progression to ophthalmopathy.

General study outcomes and caveats: No statistical method was used to predetermine the sample size, and group allocation was not hidden from the investigators. In validation, the model predicted ophthalmopathy progression with about 71% sensitivity and 72.22% specificity; 12 predicted patients were CT-confirmed with GO in a median of approximately 6.5 months. Most expanded thyroid clonotypes with a frequency above 0.001 also appeared in blood, which suggests that blood repertoires may reflect the immune response in the thyroid. In cross-validation, the 13-signature model distinguished ophthalmopathy from stable hyperthyroidism with approximately 85% sensitivity and 81.08% specificity, and in the test set the corresponding values were approximately 80% and 68%.

TCR beta CDR3 regions were amplified from RNA transcripts for repertoire sequencing. HTBI primers and the Qiagen OneStep RT-PCR kit were used in a first-round RT-PCR, which was followed by a second-round multiplex PCR, size selection and purification. Sequencing of the libraries was carried out on an Illumina HiSeq2000 in paired-end mode with 100 bp reads. Per the original workflow: SOAPnuke was used for read processing, and reads with adapters, uncalled bases, a mean Phred below 15, or no exact constant-primer or identifier match were discarded. COPE v1.2.5 was used to merge high-quality paired reads. Each unique nucleotide sequence was treated as a clonotype, and MiTCR v1.1 was used to align the clonotypes to the IMGT TRB V, D and J references. The analysis was limited to V-J combinations with a frequency above 0.0001, which together covered roughly 99% of the repertoires. For each V-J combination, a TCR clonal expansion and chaos score was defined as F50 clonal expansion divided by the chaos observed in the TCRdist matrix. Welch's t-statistics and random forest were used to reduce the features to some 13 V-J combinations, which were then used as input to a naive Bayes classifier. The Morisita-Horn index was used to measure how similar the thyroid and blood repertoires were. The public reads were reanalyzed by TCRdb: fastp trimming at Q25, MiXCR alignment, in-frame beta chains only. Each entry is one CDR3 protein sequence, shown with its most common DNA and genes. It is TCRdb's table, rather than the study itself, that gives the V and J calls and clone size. The sample data list roughly 230,000 distinct CDR3 sequences, and about 22% of these were observed just once. The ten largest clones add up to 35% to 55% of the sample.

This clonotype was recorded many times. The specificity of this receptor is unknown. The input lacks base qualities; no much larger clone sits a single base away. For CDR1 and CDR2, the germline V gene lists KGHSH and LQKENI. The CDR3 sequence holds 13 residues, the cysteine and phenylalanine included. Solely the CDR3 DNA is kept, with 39 bases framed from the first base. The germline ends are 10 bases apart after V is trimmed by 3 bases and J by 5 bases. Patients with ophthalmopathy had moderately to severely active disease, with a Clinical Activity Score of 3 or more, a NOSPECS grade of 4 or more, and a disease duration of less than 3 months. Patients were excluded if they had other autoimmune diseases, uncontrolled infections, pregnancy or lactation. Clinical symptoms, serum thyroxine, TRAb, thyroid ultrasound and orbital computed tomography formed the basis of the diagnosis. PBMCs were isolated from 8 to 10 ml of fresh peripheral blood by Ficoll-Paque density gradient centrifugation. Total RNA was extracted with Trizol reagent and quality-checked on an Agilent 2100 Bioanalyzer.

This receptor chain uses TRBV18 and TRBJ2-5, and perhaps TRBD2 as D gene, on 6 matching bases. The receptor was derived from a woman in her 50s with Graves' ophthalmopathy. Donor details come from another sample of the same person, matched by shared clones. Sequencing was carried out using peripheral blood. DNA sequence: TGTGCCAGCTCACCGGAGGGTTGGGAGACCCAGTACTTC. Its translation reads: CASSPEGWETQYF.